The subject of this entry is one T cell receptor beta chain. This clone was counted a few times. Its cognate antigen has yet to be identified. No per-base quality is available; no much larger clone lies one base away. This sample was included in a study of cytomegalovirus exposure and HLA in healthy donors (TCRdb year 2017). Turning to the overall study: According to an earlier analysis of a few hundred of the donors, roughly 180 million T cells yielded 117 million unique TCR beta sequences and less than 300 Gb of sequence data. Approximately 310 gigabases of sequencing data and 70 million to 95 million unique TCR sequences made up an early release that covered nearly 650 HLA-typed donors. Of the approximately 400 genotyped donors, 75% to 85% were placed in the genetic ancestry cluster associated with self-reported Caucasian donors. The study aimed to test whether signatures of past pathogen exposure could be identified by cataloging public T cell receptors. Using immunosequencing, the study profiled T cell repertoires from about 650 subjects and related those repertoires to cytomegalovirus serostatus. A separate validation cohort of roughly 130 different subjects was used in addition to the roughly 700-subject first cohort. To predict cytomegalovirus infection status, the study combined high-throughput TCR immunosequencing, statistical association of individual TCRs with disease status, and machine learning. In a later analysis, previously published TCR beta repertoires from several hundred donors were re-analyzed and high-resolution HLA genotyping was added so that TCR occurrence patterns could be studied. Rather than drawing on any new phenotypic data, the later analysis identified candidate immune exposures from TCR beta sequences and the way those sequences occurred across donors. To decide whether each TCR beta V gene segment behaved as functional or pseudogenic, an earlier analysis of approximately 590 of the donors relied on high-throughput TCR beta sequencing. Donor age, sex, ethnicity and CMV serostatus were compiled alongside the repertoire data. Genome-wide SNP genotypes for about 65% of the roughly 670 donors were used in a later genetic analysis, which treated that subset as a discovery cohort. All discovery cohort repertoires had been generated on a single sequencing platform. HLA typing covered class I and class II loci at four-digit resolution. Typing coverage differed by locus: A, B, C, DRB1 and DQB1 were typed in about 620-630 donors, DQA1 in roughly 510, DPA1 in around 580, and DPB1 in approximately 450. Because of strong linkage in the cohort, roughly five DR-DQ haplotypes were treated as single units for association and clustering. On average, roughly 240,000 unique TCR beta nucleotide sequences were sequenced per donor among about 400 genotyped donors of the cohort, with 15% to 20% of those sequences being non-productive. Results the study describes overall, beyond this receptor: An earlier analysis of approximately 590 of the donors showed that most TCR beta V segments appeared in productive rearrangements either about 87% or about 30% of the time, which broadly matched IMGT annotations. Some IMGT-functional V segments, including TRBV6-2 and TRBV6-3, could not be distinguished by the 87-base-pair reads and were therefore excluded. Three of the identified cytomegalovirus-associated TCR beta chains were confirmed in vitro to be specific for cytomegalovirus antigens. The authors suggested that the approach could potentially be extended to other disease states and immunological phenotypes. Most CMV-associated TCR beta chains appeared to be HLA-restricted in a later analysis, and the HLA associations seemed to be driven largely by CMV exposure. A total of 150 to 200 TCR beta chains were listed by the study as associated with cytomegalovirus. A further reported finding was that TCR beta sequences accurately predicted the HLA-A and HLA-B alleles for most subjects in the first cohort. Compared with equally common non-associated chains, HLA-associated TCR beta chains in a later analysis were more clonally expanded and had lower generation probabilities. Compared with the roughly 700-donor mean, donors in an Asian-associated ancestry cluster had fewer N-insertions in productive TCRs, according to a later genetic analysis. Because HLA typing was unavailable for some donors at each locus, only the typed subset was used in association tests. The earlier analysis of fewer than 750 of the donors excluded 15 to 20 rarely observed V segments, including chromosome 9 orphons, because counts were too low. Specific HLA alleles were associated with over 15,000 TCR beta sequences at a false discovery rate of 0.05 in a later analysis. When HLA alleles, especially DR and DQ, strongly co-occurred, TCR associations were difficult to assign to individual alleles. An association between a missense DCLRE1C variant and V-gene and J-gene trimming of TCR beta chains was found in a later genetic analysis and replicated in an independent cohort. Correlated functional status among segregating V segments might be attributable to linkage disequilibrium, but an unknown experimental factor could not be ruled out. Most TCR sequences were observed very rarely across donors, whereas some public TCRs were present in many individuals. The cohort was sequenced for TCR beta chains only, and without alpha or paired-chain data the features that could be detected were limited. The only immune exposure information available for the cohort was CMV serostatus. According to a later analysis, parvovirus B19, influenza, CMV and Epstein-Barr virus appeared linked to several top co-occurrence clusters. A cluster of highly shared sequence variants was judged likely to represent a technical artifact of the sequencing pipeline. A later analysis found that TCR association rates varied across HLA loci, with DRB1 alleles showing the most associated TCRs and HLA-C alleles the fewest. Sequencing depth was assumed to be roughly uniform across donors in the presence/absence analyses, though that assumption may not hold. Cytomegalovirus status was reported to be diagnosed by the classifier with high specificity and sensitivity in both the original and validation cohorts.

The cohort comprised 550 to 700 healthy bone marrow donors. All cohort members were sampled while nominally healthy, although unrecorded immune exposures were likely present. The donor tested CMV seronegative, placing the donor among the 300 to 450 seronegative members of the cohort. A peripheral blood sample was provided by each donor, and peripheral blood mononuclear cells were used for TCR beta sequencing. The Qiagen DNeasy Blood Extraction Kit was used to extract genomic DNA from the blood cell samples. Receptor amplification or capture employed the immunoSEQ multiplex PCR assay. The multiplex PCR relied on a mix of 60 forward primers for TCR Vbeta segments and 13 reverse primers for TCR Jbeta segments. A multiplex PCR assay on genomic DNA amplified the CDR3 region of rearranged TCR beta genes. The Illumina HiSeq System was used to sequence the amplified TCR beta libraries as 87-base-pair reads. The study's own analysis went as follows. A later analysis counted tens of millions of unique TCR beta chains across the 666 repertoires, and around 9.9 million of these chains were shared by at least two donors. Raw reads were error-corrected and collapsed into unique sequences by a nearest-neighbor algorithm in which closely related sequences were merged to remove PCR and sequencing errors. CDR3 sequences were aligned to IMGT reference sequences to assign V, D and J gene segments. Each retained sequence needed at least a six-nucleotide match to both a V gene segment and a J gene segment. A rearrangement counted as productive if the CDR3 had no stop codons and remained in frame with V and J, and every other rearrangement counted as non-productive. Following IMGT convention, CDR3 was defined as the stretch from the second conserved V-encoded cysteine up to the conserved J-encoded phenylalanine. The earlier analysis of 550 to 650 of the donors excluded any sequence lacking an unambiguous match to a single V gene segment. An earlier analysis of several hundred of the donors called V segments functional above 56.7% productive rearrangements and segregating when the between-donor standard deviation exceeded 5%. A statistical classification framework was built to diagnose cytomegalovirus status from the catalog of TCR beta chain sequences. In a later analysis, TCR nucleotide sequences were compared against IMGT/GENE-DB human TR gene sequences so that V and J genes could be assigned. A later analysis assigned CDR3 sequences and most-parsimonious VDJ recombination scenarios with the TCRdist pipeline. A later analysis defined each TCR beta chain by its CDR3 amino acid sequence plus V-gene family, and excluded reads lacking a unique V-gene family. To address suspected cross-contamination and a sequencing artifact, a later analysis removed approximately 590 highly shared, low-generation-probability nucleotide sequences. For each public chain, a later analysis derived a clonal expansion index from normalized ranks of inferred template counts within each repertoire. Generation probabilities in a later analysis came from a VDJ recombination model fitted to out-of-frame rearrangements, and those results were checked against IGoR. Hypergeometric tests were used in a later analysis to score TCR-TCR, TCR-HLA and TCR-CMV co-occurrence, with a repertoire-size bias correction applied to the TCR pairs. In a later analysis, false discovery rates were estimated by permuting HLA or CMV assignments 20 times. A later analysis grouped co-occurring TCRs with DBSCAN, adding TCRdist sequence similarity when clustering within HLA-allele-positive subsets. Co-occurrence clustering excluded repertoires with fewer than 30,000 or more than 120,000 public chains, plus five with anomalous nucleotide sharing. In its TCRdb copy, this immuneACCESS table keeps in-frame sequences only and misses some clones. Where compared with another copy, unresolved V genes explain less than half of these, and the others have no known cause. V, J and clone size are those of that table, while D and trimming were read from the DNA. The sample has about 140,000 clones on record, around three quarters of them singletons. The ten most abundant clones make up roughly 2% of the sample.

A distance of 8 bases separates the germline ends of V and J, which lose 5 bases and 1 base respectively. Via the germline V gene (reference sequence), CDR1 is WNHNN and CDR2 SYGVQD. Taken from cysteine to phenylalanine, the CDR3 has 13 residues. This entry keeps only the CDR3 DNA: 39 bases, framed from base 1. Recombination joined TRBV10-1 with TRBJ1-1, with the D gene not clear enough to name. Sequenced: PBMCs. The sequence was obtained from a man aged 25-40 years in good health and CMV-seronegative. The CDR3: CASSLEGNTEAFF. The DNA sequence is TGCGCCAGCAGTCTGGAGGGGAACACTGAAGCTTTCTTT.